A selection of T cell receptor beta chains follows, all from one sample in a study of long-term antiretroviral therapy in people with HIV. Data came from immunoSEQ multiplex PCR; TCRdb stores just in-frame clones and leaves some out. The sample lists tens of thousands of clones, over 75% seen once, with more than 5.5% in the top ten. The specimen comprised unsorted PBMCs, sampled 1.1 years before starting antiretroviral therapy. These receptors were taken from a woman aged 25 to 45 with HIV. Each CDR3 is given with its conserved first and last residue. D genes are given only for firm matches. For some rows the clone size is stated as once, few or many, or as a class when expanded; others skip it.

d_call j_call clone_size v_call cdr3_aa cdr3_nt
- TRBJ1-5 - TRBV5-8 CASSLSGHSNQPQHF TGTGCCAGCAGCTTGAGCGGTCATAGCAATCAGCCCCAGCATTTT
- TRBJ1-1 - TRBV19 CASSPMGAEAFF TGTGCCAGTAGCCCCATGGGGGCTGAAGCTTTCTTT
- TRBJ1-4 - TRBV4-1 CASSQDSAGWEKLFF TGCGCCAGCAGCCAAGACAGCGCAGGGTGGGAAAAACTGTTTTTT
- TRBJ1-5 - TRBV9 CASSPDSSGQPQHF TGTGCCAGCAGCCCCGACTCCAGCGGTCAGCCCCAGCATTTT
- TRBJ2-7 once TRBV15 CATSRMTDTTYEQYF TGTGCCACCAGCAGAATGACGGATACTACCTACGAGCAGTACTTC
- TRBJ1-2 - TRBV6-5 CASSWEGNGYTF TGTGCCAGCAGTTGGGAGGGGAACGGCTACACCTTC
- TRBJ1-1 - TRBV29-1 CSVEEPGTEAFF TGCAGCGTTGAAGAGCCGGGGACTGAAGCTTTCTTT
- TRBJ1-2 - TRBV7-2 CASSLMNYGYTF TGTGCCAGCAGCTTAATGAACTATGGCTACACCTTC
- TRBJ1-2 - TRBV19 CASSTRGRADGYTF TGTGCCAGTAGTACCCGGGGCAGGGCGGATGGCTACACCTTC
- TRBJ2-5 - TRBV6-6 CASSTGISYQETQYF TGTGCCAGCAGTACCGGGATCTCGTACCAAGAGACCCAGTACTTC
TRBD1 TRBJ1-6 - TRBV5-5 CASSLPGTESSPLHF TGTGCCAGCAGCTTGCCCGGGACAGAGAGTTCACCCCTCCACTTT
- TRBJ2-2 - TRBV5-1 CASSSGGQGWTGELFF TGCGCCAGCAGCTCCGGGGGGCAGGGTTGGACCGGGGAGCTGTTTTTT
- TRBJ1-2 - TRBV9 CASSGPGGSHGYTF TGTGCCAGCAGCGGACCGGGGGGTTCTCATGGCTACACCTTC
- TRBJ2-1 once TRBV4-2 CASSYLTQGSNEQFF TGTGCCAGCAGCTACCTCACGCAGGGTTCCAATGAGCAGTTCTTC
- TRBJ1-1 - TRBV29-1 CSAYRDGGSMNTEAFF TGCAGCGCATACCGGGACGGGGGAAGTATGAACACTGAAGCTTTCTTT
TRBD1 TRBJ1-1 - TRBV6-5 CASSYTGGTEAFF TGTGCCAGCAGTTACACAGGGGGCACTGAAGCTTTCTTT
- TRBJ1-1 - TRBV13 CASSFFGEGDTEAFF TGTGCCAGCAGCTTCTTTGGGGAGGGAGACACTGAAGCTTTCTTT
- TRBJ1-2 few TRBV2 CASSEIQFHGYTF TGTGCCAGCAGTGAAATTCAGTTCCATGGCTACACCTTC
- TRBJ1-2 - TRBV28 CASVFNYGYTF TGTGCCAGCGTTTTTAACTATGGCTACACCTTC
- TRBJ2-6 - TRBV19 CASRRDNSEGANVLTF TGTGCCAGTAGACGGGACAACTCCGAAGGGGCCAACGTCCTGACTTTC
TRBD1 TRBJ1-2 - TRBV11-1 CASSFNRGNDGYTF TGTGCCAGCAGCTTCAACAGGGGTAATGATGGCTACACCTTC
- TRBJ1-6 few TRBV4-1 CASSEIHSPLHF TGCGCCAGCAGCGAAATTCATTCACCCCTCCACTTT
- TRBJ1-2 few TRBV2 CASSEAVNYGYTF TGTGCCAGCAGTGAAGCAGTTAACTATGGCTACACCTTC
TRBD2 TRBJ2-7 - TRBV7-6 CASSSRLAAEQYF TGTGCCAGCAGCTCTAGACTAGCAGCCGAGCAGTACTTC
- TRBJ2-5 - TRBV19 CASSELVSLLIETQYF TGTGCCAGTAGTGAACTAGTTAGCCTCCTGATAGAGACCCAGTACTTC
- TRBJ2-1 - TRBV7-9 CASSLGGSVDEQFF TGTGCCAGCAGCTTAGGGGGGTCCGTCGATGAGCAGTTCTTC